A selection of T cell receptor beta chains follows, all from one sample in a study of cytomegalovirus exposure and HLA in healthy donors. Generated by immunoSEQ multiplex PCR, the TCRdb table keeps only in-frame clones and is missing some. The data contain about 55,000 clones, 80% to 95% of them singletons. Specimen: PBMCs. All receptors derive from a man between 18 and 29 years old in good health and CMV-seronegative. CDR3s include the opening cysteine and the closing phenylalanine or tryptophan.

TRBV5-1 | CASSLRQGANGELFF
TRBV10-1 | CASSRDYLQETQYF
TRBV6-5 | CASSWGPVPDTQYF
TRBV18 | CASSPRGSATDTQYF
TRBV29-1 | CSVVGRGRAAKNIQYF
TRBV4-2 | CASSQATGGTSTNEKLFF
TRBV6-1 | CASSEVRVDTEAFF
TRBV6-5 | CASSYDSPSGANVLTF
TRBV9 | CASSVQGWSTDTQYF
TRBV7-2 | CASSLASGNDEQFF
TRBV7-2 | CASSYPWGGETQYF